The present TCR beta chain was sequenced within a study of shared clonotypes between healthy human individuals. Germline CDR1 SGHVS, CDR2 FQNEAQ. The ends were cut back, 5 bases at V and 5 bases at J, with 19 bases in the middle. The length of the CDR3 is 16 residues. Donors comprised only Caucasian adults living in Nashville, Tennessee. Genomic DNA from each subset was divided evenly over several immunoSEQ plates. The table came from immunoSEQ multiplex PCR; TCRdb's copy has only in-frame clones and leaves some out. Altogether roughly 410,000 clones are present, about 97% being singletons, with the ten largest covering 0.25% to 0.35%.

The sample comprised memory CD8+ T cells sorted from blood. Subset: CD45RO+ cells pooled with CCR7-negative TemRA cells. This rearrangement joins TRBV7-8 to TRBJ2-1; possible D gene TRBD2, 6 bases. The clonotype comes from a man between 25 and 39 years old in good health. Written as DNA, the CDR3 is TGTGCCAGCAGCCGACCGTCGGAGGGCCCAAACAATGAGCAGTTCTTC. Translating gives CASSRPSEGPNNEQFF.